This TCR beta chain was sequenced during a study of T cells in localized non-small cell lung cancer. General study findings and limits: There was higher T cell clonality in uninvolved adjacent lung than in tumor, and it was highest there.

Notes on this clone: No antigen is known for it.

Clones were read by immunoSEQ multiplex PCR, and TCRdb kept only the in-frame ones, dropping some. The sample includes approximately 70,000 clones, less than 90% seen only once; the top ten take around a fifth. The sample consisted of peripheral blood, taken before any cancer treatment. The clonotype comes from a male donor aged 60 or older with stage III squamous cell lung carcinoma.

The CDR3 here is CASTRRDLDQPQHF. The CDR3 region has the DNA TGTGCCAGTACTAGAAGGGATCTCGATCAGCCCCAGCATTTT. The J gene is TRBJ1-5, the V gene TRBV19, with D unresolved. Germline V gene lookup returns CDR1 LNHDA and CDR2 SQIVND (reference sequence). The CDR3 spans 14 residues. The V end lost 7 bases, the J end lost 5 bases, and 15 bases lay between the germline ends.